This T cell receptor beta chain emerged from a study of OX40 agonist ivuxolimab in advanced cancers. Looked up from germline, CDR1 is MNHEY and CDR2 is SMNVEV (reference sequence). This CDR3 comprises 18 residues. Trimming at V came to 2 bases and at J to 2 bases, leaving 13 bases not matched to a gene. Profiling relied on immunoSEQ multiplex PCR, and the TCRdb table lists in-frame clones only, not all of them. The sample comprises just over 95,000 clones, around 82% of which are singletons, and 3.8% rests with the top ten. The sample was CD4+ or CD8+ T cells sorted from blood, taken in a trial of the OX40 agonist ivuxolimab. This chain joins TRBV27 and TRBJ2-7; 9 bases match TRBD2. This sequence was found in an adult with an advanced solid tumor such as melanoma, head and neck, liver or kidney cancer. CDR3: CASSLHLSGSSNPYEQYF. The CDR3 DNA reads as TGTGCCAGCAGTTTACATCTTAGCGGGAGCTCAAACCCCTACGAGCAGTACTTC.